This TCR beta chain was recovered during a study of T-cell reconstitution after alpha-beta-depleted transplantation in children. The TCRbeta library was prepared with unique molecular identifiers. A single record per CDR3 protein comes from TCRdb applying MiXCR to the PCR reads. The data show roughly 220,000 distinct CDR3 sequences, with 9% to 10% seen just once and about 5.4% held by the top ten. This clonotype was picked up many times. Germline V gene lookup returns CDR1 LGHNA and CDR2 YSLEER. The V and J ends lost 1 base and 5 bases respectively, with 11 bases between them. This CDR3 is built from 15 residues.

The input for sequencing was PBMCs from the stem cell graft donor, taken from the stem cell graft. The chain has TRBV4-3 and TRBJ1-4, with D possibly TRBD1 on 5 matching bases. The clonotype originates from a human donor who donated a stem cell graft to a child with SCID. The CDR3 DNA follows: TGCGCCAGCAGCCAAGGAGAGGGACCCAATGAAAAACTGTTTTTT. Translating it yields CASSQGEGPNEKLFF.